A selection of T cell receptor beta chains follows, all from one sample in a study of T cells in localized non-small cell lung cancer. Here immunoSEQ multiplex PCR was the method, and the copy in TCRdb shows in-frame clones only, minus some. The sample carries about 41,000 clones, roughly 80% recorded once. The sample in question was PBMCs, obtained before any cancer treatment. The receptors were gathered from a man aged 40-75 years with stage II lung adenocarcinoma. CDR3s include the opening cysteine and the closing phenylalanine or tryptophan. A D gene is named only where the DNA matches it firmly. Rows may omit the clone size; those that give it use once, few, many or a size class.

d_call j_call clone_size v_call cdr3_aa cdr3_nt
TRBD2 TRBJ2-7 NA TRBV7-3 CASSPLAGDEQYF TGTGCCAGCAGCCCCCTAGCGGGAGACGAGCAGTACTTC
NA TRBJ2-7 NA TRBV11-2 CASSSALLYEQYF TGTGCCAGCAGCTCTGCCCTTCTCTACGAGCAGTACTTC
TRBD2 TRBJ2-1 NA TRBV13 CASSTGLAGNEQFF TGTGCCAGCAGCACGGGACTAGCGGGGAATGAGCAGTTCTTC
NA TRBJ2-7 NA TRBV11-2 CASSLVSSYEQYF TGTGCCAGCAGCTTAGTCAGCTCCTACGAGCAGTACTTC
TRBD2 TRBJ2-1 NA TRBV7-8 CASSLIPSGSYNEQFF TGTGCCAGCAGCTTAATCCCTAGCGGTTCCTACAATGAGCAGTTCTTC
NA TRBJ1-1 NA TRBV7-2 CASSLHRAGPTEAFF TGTGCCAGCAGCTTACATCGGGCAGGGCCCACTGAAGCTTTCTTT
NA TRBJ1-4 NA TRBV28 CASSTRATGEKLFF TGTGCCAGCAGCACCAGGGCAACGGGGGAAAAACTGTTTTTT
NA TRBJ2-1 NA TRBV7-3 CASSLAGNSYNEQFF TGTGCCAGCAGCTTAGCGGGAAACTCCTACAATGAGCAGTTCTTC
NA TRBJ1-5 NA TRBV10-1 CASSEPWTAEFNQPQHF TGCGCCAGCAGTGAGCCATGGACAGCTGAATTCAATCAGCCCCAGCATTTT
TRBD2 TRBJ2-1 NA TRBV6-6 CASSYGTSGNEGEQFF TGTGCCAGCAGTTACGGGACTAGCGGGAATGAGGGTGAGCAGTTCTTC
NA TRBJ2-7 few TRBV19 CASSMTENYEQYF TGTGCCAGTAGTATGACAGAAAACTACGAGCAGTACTTC
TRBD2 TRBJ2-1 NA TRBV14 CASSQVAGGPHEQFF TGTGCCAGCAGCCAAGTAGCGGGAGGGCCGCATGAGCAGTTCTTC
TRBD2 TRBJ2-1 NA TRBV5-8 CASSDGLAGRNEQFF TGTGCCAGCAGCGACGGACTAGCGGGAAGGAATGAGCAGTTCTTC
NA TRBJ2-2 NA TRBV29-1 CSVAGPNTGELFF TGCAGCGTGGCCGGGCCGAACACCGGGGAGCTGTTTTTT
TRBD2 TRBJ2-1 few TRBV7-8 CASRTSSGVYNEQFF TGTGCCAGCAGAACAAGTAGCGGGGTGTATAATGAGCAGTTCTTC
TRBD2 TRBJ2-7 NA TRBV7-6 CASSLEPQRTGGLIEQYF TGTGCCAGCAGCTTAGAACCCCAACGGACGGGAGGGCTTATCGAGCAGTACTTC
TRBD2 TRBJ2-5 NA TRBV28 CASSSLAGEETQYF TGTGCCAGCAGTTCTTTAGCGGGAGAAGAGACCCAGTACTTC
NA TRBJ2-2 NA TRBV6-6 CASRPVEGELFF TGTGCCAGCCGGCCAGTTGAAGGGGAGCTGTTTTTT
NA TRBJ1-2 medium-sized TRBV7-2 CASSLKPGDIGGYGYTF TGTGCCAGCAGCTTAAAGCCAGGGGATATAGGGGGCTATGGCTACACCTTC
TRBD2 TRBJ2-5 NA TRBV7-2 CASSRASGGDSWQETQYF TGTGCCAGCAGCCGGGCTAGCGGGGGGGACTCGTGGCAAGAGACCCAGTACTTC
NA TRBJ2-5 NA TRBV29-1 CSAGETQYF TGCAGCGCTGGAGAGACCCAGTACTTC
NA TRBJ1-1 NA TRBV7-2 CASSPGPNTEAFF TGTGCCAGCAGCCCGGGCCCGAACACTGAAGCTTTCTTT
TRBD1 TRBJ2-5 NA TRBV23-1 CASSLGQGAETQYF TGCGCCAGCAGTCTGGGACAGGGAGCGGAGACCCAGTACTTC
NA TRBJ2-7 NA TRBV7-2 CASSWGAGSEQYF TGTGCCAGCAGCTGGGGGGCGGGCAGCGAGCAGTACTTC
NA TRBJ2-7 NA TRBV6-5 CASSANTFGAVQYF TGTGCCAGCAGCGCCAACACCTTCGGTGCGGTGCAGTACTTC
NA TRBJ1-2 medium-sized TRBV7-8 CASSRQRTDYGYTF TGTGCCAGCAGCCGTCAGAGGACGGACTATGGCTACACCTTC
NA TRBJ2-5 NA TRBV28 CASSDGGTQYF TGTGCCAGCAGCGATGGGGGGACCCAGTACTTC
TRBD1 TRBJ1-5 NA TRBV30 CAWSTGVRQPQHF TGTGCCTGGTCGACAGGGGTGCGACAGCCCCAGCATTTT
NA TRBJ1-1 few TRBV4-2 CASSQALRAGDTEAFF TGTGCCAGCAGCCAAGCTCTCCGGGCGGGGGACACTGAAGCTTTCTTT
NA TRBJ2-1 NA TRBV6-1 CASSDGANNEQFF TGTGCCAGCAGTGATGGGGCGAACAATGAGCAGTTCTTC
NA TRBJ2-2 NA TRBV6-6 CASSYRHTGELFF TGTGCCAGCAGTTACAGGCACACCGGGGAGCTGTTTTTT
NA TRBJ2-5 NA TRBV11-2 CASSLGSRNQETQYF TGTGCCAGCAGCTTAGGGTCCCGTAACCAAGAGACCCAGTACTTC
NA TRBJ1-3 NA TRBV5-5 CASSLGGSSGNTIYF TGTGCCAGCAGCTTGGGGGGGAGCTCTGGAAACACCATATATTTT
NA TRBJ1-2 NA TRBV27 CASSLEAGEIYGYTF TGTGCCAGCAGTTTAGAGGCTGGGGAGATCTATGGCTACACCTTC
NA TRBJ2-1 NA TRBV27 CASSRTRGTYNEQFF TGTGCCAGCAGTCGGACCCGTGGGACCTACAATGAGCAGTTCTTC